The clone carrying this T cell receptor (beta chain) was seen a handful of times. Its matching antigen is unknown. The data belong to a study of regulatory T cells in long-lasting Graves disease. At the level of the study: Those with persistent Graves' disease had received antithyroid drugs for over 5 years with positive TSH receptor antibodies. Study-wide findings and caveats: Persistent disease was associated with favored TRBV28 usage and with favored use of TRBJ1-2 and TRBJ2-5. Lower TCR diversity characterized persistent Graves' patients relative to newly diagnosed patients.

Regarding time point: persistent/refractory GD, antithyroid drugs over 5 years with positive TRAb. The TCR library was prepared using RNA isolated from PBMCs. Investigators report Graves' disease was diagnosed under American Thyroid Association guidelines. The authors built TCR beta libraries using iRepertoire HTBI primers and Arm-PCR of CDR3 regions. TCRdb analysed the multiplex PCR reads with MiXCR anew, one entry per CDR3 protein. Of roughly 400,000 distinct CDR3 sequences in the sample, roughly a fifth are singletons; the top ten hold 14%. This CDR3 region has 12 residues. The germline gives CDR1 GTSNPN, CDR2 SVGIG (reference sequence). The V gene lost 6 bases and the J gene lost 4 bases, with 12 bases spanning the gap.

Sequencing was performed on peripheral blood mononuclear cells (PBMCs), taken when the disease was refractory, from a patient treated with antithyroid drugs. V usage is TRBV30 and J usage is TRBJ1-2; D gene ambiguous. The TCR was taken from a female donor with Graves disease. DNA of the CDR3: TGTGCCTGTAGGGCACTGGCCTATGGCTACACCTTC. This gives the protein CACRALAYGYTF. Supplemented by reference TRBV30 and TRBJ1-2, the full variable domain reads SQTIHQWPATLVQPVGSPLSLECTVEGTSNPNLYWYRQAAGRGLQLLFYSVGIGQISSEVPQNLSASRPQDRQFILSSKKLLLSDSGFYLCACRALAYGYTFGSGTRLTVV.